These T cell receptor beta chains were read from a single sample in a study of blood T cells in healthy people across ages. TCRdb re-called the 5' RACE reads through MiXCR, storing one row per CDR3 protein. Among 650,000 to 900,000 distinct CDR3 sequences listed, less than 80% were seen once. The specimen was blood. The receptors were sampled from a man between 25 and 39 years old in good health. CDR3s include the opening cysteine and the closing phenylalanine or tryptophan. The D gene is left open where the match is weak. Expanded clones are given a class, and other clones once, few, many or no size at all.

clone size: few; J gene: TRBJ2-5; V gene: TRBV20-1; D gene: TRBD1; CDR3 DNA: TGCAGTGCTAGACCCTTACAGGGGGCCCACCGGTACCAAGAGACCCAGTACTTC; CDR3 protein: CSARPLQGAHRYQETQYF
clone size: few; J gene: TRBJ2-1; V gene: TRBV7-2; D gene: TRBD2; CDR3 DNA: TGTGCCAGCAGTCCTGTAGCGGGGGGTTGGAATGAGCAGTTCTTC; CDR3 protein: CASSPVAGGWNEQFF
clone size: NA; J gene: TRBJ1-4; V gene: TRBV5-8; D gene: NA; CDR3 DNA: TGTGCCAGCAGCTTGCCACCAGGGGAAAAACTGTTTTTT; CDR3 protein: CASSLPPGEKLFF
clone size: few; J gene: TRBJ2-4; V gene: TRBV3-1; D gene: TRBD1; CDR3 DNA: TGTGCCAGCAGCCAAGATCGCTGGACAGGGGTTAGCAAAAACATTCAGTACTTC; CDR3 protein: CASSQDRWTGVSKNIQYF
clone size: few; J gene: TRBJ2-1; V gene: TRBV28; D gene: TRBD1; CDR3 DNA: TGTGCCAGCAGTTCCGGGACAGGGGGCCCTTACAATGAGCAGTTCTTC; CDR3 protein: CASSSGTGGPYNEQFF
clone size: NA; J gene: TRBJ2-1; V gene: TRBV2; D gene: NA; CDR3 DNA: TGTGCCAGCACCCTAGAACACGAAGCCGGCAATGAGCAGTTCTTC; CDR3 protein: CASTLEHEAGNEQFF
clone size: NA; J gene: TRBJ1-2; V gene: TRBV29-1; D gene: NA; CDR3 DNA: TGCAGCGTTGAATTGGATGGCTACACCTTC; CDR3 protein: CSVELDGYTF
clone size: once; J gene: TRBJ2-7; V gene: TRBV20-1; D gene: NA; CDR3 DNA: TGCAGTGCTTTCTTCCACGGACACTCCTACGAGCAGTACTTC; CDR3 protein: CSAFFHGHSYEQYF
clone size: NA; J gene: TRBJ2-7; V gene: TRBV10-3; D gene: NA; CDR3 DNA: TGTGCCATCAAGCCAGGCGAGGACAAGCAGTACTTC; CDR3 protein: CAIKPGEDKQYF
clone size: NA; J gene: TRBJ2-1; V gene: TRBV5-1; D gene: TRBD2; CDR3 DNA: TGCGCCAGCAGGATCCGTAGCGGGGAAGAGTTCTTC; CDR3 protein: CASRIRSGEEFF
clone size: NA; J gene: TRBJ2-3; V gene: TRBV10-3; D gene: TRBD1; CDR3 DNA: TGTGCCATCGCACCGAATGGACAGGGGGTGAGCACAGATGCGCAGTATTTT; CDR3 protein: CAIAPNGQGVSTDAQYF
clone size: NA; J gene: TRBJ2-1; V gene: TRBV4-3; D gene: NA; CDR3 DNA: TGCGCCAGCAGCCAAGGCCGGGGTCGGGGCAATGAGCAGTTCTTC; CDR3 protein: CASSQGRGRGNEQFF
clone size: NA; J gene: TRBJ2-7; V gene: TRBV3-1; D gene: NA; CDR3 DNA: TGTGCCAGCAGCCAAGACAGGGGCCTAGCACTCGAGCAGTACTTC; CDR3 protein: CASSQDRGLALEQYF
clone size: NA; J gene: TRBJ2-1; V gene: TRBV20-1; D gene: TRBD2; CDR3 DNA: TGCAGTGGGATGGGGGGGAGCTCCTACAATGAGCAGTTCTTC; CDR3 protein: CSGMGGSSYNEQFF
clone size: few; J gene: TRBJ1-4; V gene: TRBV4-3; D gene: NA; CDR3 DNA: TGCGCCAGCAGCCAAGTCGAAGGGATGGGTGAAAAACTGTTTTTT; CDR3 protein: CASSQVEGMGEKLFF
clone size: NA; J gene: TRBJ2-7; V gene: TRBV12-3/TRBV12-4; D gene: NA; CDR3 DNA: TGTGCCAGCAGCCGACAGGCCTCCTCCTACGAGCAGTACTTC; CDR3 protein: CASSRQASSYEQYF
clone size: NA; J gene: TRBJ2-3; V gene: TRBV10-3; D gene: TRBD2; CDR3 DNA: TGTGCCATCAGTGAGGAACCGGGACTAGCGGGGCATAATACGCAGTATTTT; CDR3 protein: CAISEEPGLAGHNTQYF
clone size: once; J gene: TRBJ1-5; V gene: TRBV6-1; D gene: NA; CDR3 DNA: TGTGCCAGCAGGACAGTCTATAGCAATCAGCCCCAGCATTTT; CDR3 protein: CASRTVYSNQPQHF
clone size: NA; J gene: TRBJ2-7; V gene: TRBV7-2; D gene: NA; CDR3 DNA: TGTGCCAGCAGCTCCCCGGGGGGACACTACGAGCAGTACTTC; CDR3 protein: CASSSPGGHYEQYF
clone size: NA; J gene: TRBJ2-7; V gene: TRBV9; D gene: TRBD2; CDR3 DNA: TGTGCCAGCAGCAGAACAGGACTAGGGGCTAACGAGCAGTACTTC; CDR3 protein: CASSRTGLGANEQYF
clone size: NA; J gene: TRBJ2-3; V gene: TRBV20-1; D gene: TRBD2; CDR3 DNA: TGCAGTGCTAGAGAGGGAGCGGGACCTAGCACAGATACGCAGTATTTT; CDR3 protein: CSAREGAGPSTDTQYF
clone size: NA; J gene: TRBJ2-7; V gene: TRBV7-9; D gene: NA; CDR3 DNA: TGTGCCACCATAGGAGTACAGGGAAGCGAGCAGTACTTC; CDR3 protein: CATIGVQGSEQYF
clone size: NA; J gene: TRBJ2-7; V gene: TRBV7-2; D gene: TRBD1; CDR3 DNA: TGTGCCAGCAGCCCGGACAGGACCACCTACGAGCAGTACTTC; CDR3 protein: CASSPDRTTYEQYF
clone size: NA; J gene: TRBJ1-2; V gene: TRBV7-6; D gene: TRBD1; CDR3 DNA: TGTGCCAGCAGCTTAGGGACAGGGTCGAACGCTAACTATGGCTACACCTTC; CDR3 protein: CASSLGTGSNANYGYTF
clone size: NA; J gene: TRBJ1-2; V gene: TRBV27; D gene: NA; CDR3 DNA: TGTGCCAGCAGCCCATCGGCAGGTCTCGCCTATGGCTACACCTTC; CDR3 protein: CASSPSAGLAYGYTF
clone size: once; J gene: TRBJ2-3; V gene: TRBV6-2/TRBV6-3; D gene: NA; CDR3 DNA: TGTGCCAGCAGTTATGGGGACGTCAGTACAGATACGCAGTATTTT; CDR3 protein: CASSYGDVSTDTQYF
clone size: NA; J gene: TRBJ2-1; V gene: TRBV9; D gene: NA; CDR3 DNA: TGTGCCAGCAGCGTAGAAATCCTTCCCAGGGGGGGACTGAACAATGAGCAGTTCTTC; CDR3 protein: CASSVEILPRGGLNNEQFF
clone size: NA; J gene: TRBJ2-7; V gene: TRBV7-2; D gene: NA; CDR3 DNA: TGTGCCAGCAGGCGGGGAAGGGACGAGCAGTACTTC; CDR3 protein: CASRRGRDEQYF
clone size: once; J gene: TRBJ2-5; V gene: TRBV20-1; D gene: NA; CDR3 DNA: TGCAGTGTCCCCGCCGTCTCGGAAGGGACCCAGTACTTC; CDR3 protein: CSVPAVSEGTQYF
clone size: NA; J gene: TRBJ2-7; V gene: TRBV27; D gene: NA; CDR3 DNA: TGTGCCAGCAGTTTTGGGGTGAACTACGAGCAGTACTTC; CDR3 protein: CASSFGVNYEQYF
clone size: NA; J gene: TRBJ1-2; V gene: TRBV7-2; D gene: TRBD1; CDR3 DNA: TGTGCCAGCAGCGCGACAGGGGTATGGAGTGGCTACACCTTC; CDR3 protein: CASSATGVWSGYTF
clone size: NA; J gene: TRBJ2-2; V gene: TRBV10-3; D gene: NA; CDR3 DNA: TGTGCCATCAGTGAGTCGGGTGGGCTGGAGACCGGGGAGCTGTTTTTT; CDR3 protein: CAISESGGLETGELFF
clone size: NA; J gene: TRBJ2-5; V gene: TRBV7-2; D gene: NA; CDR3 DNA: TGTGCCAGCAGCCCCGGTTTGAGGGGCGCGCAGGAAGAGACCCAGTACTTC; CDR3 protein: CASSPGLRGAQEETQYF
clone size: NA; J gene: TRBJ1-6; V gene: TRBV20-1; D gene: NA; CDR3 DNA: TGCAGTGCTAGAGTCGTTCCGGGAGGGAACTCCTATAATTCACCCCTCCACTTT; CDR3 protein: CSARVVPGGNSYNSPLHF
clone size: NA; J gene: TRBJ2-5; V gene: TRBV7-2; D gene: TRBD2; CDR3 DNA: TGTGCCAGCAACCTCATGGCGGGGGGGCCAGGGGAGACCCAGTACTTC; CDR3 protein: CASNLMAGGPGETQYF
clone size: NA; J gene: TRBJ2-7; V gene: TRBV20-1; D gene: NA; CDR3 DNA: TGCAGTGCCGACGGAGGACGTCCCTCCTACGAGCAGTACTTC; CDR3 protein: CSADGGRPSYEQYF
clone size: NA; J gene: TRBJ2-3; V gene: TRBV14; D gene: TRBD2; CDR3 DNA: TGTGCCAGCAGCCAAGAAGGGCTAGCGGGGGCGGCAGATACGCAGTATTTT; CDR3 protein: CASSQEGLAGAADTQYF
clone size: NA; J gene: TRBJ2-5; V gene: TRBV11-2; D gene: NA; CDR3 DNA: TGTGCCAGCCTGACTGGAGAGACCCAGTACTTC; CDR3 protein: CASLTGETQYF
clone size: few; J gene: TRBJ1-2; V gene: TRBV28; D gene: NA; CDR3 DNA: TGTGCCAGCATCGATACAGGCATTCCCTTCGGTGGCTACACCTTC; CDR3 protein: CASIDTGIPFGGYTF
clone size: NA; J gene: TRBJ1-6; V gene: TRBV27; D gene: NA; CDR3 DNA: TGTGCCAGCAGTAAAGTAACAGGGTTCAATTCACCCCTCCACTTT; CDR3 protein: CASSKVTGFNSPLHF
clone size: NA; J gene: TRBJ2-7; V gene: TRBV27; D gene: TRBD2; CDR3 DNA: TGTGCCAGCAGTTCTTCTTTTGGCGGGGGATCATACGAGCAGTACTTC; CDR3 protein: CASSSSFGGGSYEQYF
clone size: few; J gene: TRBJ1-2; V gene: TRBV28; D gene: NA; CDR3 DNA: TGTGCCAGCAGTCTACCCACCCGTCAGTCTGGCTACACCTTC; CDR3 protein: CASSLPTRQSGYTF